A selection of T cell receptor beta chains follows, all from one sample in a study of prognosis after radiotherapy for stage I lung cancer. Using its own MiXCR run on the multiplex PCR reads, TCRdb lists one record per CDR3 protein. This sample has about 22,000 distinct CDR3 sequences, with roughly 40% found just once. The sequencing here drew on PBMCs, taken before or after stereotactic body radiation therapy (not recorded which). These receptor sequences come from a donor over 45 with non-small cell lung cancer. Both conserved end residues are part of each CDR3. Each record gives: clone size, D gene, J gene, V gene, CDR3 protein, CDR3 DNA. A D gene is named only where the DNA matches it firmly. Part of the rows lack a size; the others show once, few, many or a class for expanded clones.

clone size: many
D gene: -
J gene: TRBJ2-7
V gene: TRBV20-1
CDR3 protein: CSARDPASMEQYF
CDR3 DNA: TGCAGTGCTAGAGATCCAGCCTCGATGGAGCAGTACTTC

clone size: -
D gene: -
J gene: TRBJ1-1
V gene: TRBV30
CDR3 protein: CAWRVARNTEAFF
CDR3 DNA: TGTGCCTGGAGAGTCGCCAGGAACACTGAAGCTTTCTTT

clone size: many
D gene: TRBD1
J gene: TRBJ1-6
V gene: TRBV20-1
CDR3 protein: CSARGTGLNSPLHF
CDR3 DNA: TGCAGTGCTAGAGGGACAGGGCTGAATTCACCCCTCCACTTT

clone size: many
D gene: TRBD2
J gene: TRBJ2-3
V gene: TRBV18
CDR3 protein: CASSPPGLAGTDTQYF
CDR3 DNA: TGTGCCAGCTCACCACCGGGACTAGCGGGGACAGATACGCAGTATTTT

clone size: -
D gene: -
J gene: TRBJ2-7
V gene: TRBV7-7
CDR3 protein: CASSPLGAEVYEQYF
CDR3 DNA: TGTGCTAGCAGCCCCCTCGGAGCGGAGGTCTACGAGCAGTACTTC

clone size: -
D gene: -
J gene: TRBJ1-1
V gene: TRBV12-5
CDR3 protein: CASGWGRNEAFF
CDR3 DNA: TGTGCTAGTGGTTGGGGACGTAATGAAGCTTTCTTT

clone size: many
D gene: -
J gene: TRBJ1-4
V gene: TRBV7-8
CDR3 protein: CASSLAWGPANEKLFF
CDR3 DNA: TGTGCCAGCAGCTTAGCCTGGGGCCCGGCTAATGAAAAACTGTTTTTT

clone size: many
D gene: -
J gene: TRBJ2-3
V gene: TRBV24-1
CDR3 protein: CATSGSPPGPDTQYF
CDR3 DNA: TGTGCCACCAGTGGGAGCCCACCTGGCCCAGATACGCAGTATTTT

clone size: many
D gene: TRBD1
J gene: TRBJ2-2
V gene: TRBV12-5
CDR3 protein: CASGIAGGAVTGELFF
CDR3 DNA: TGTGCTAGTGGGATTGCAGGGGGCGCGGTCACCGGGGAGCTGTTTTTT

clone size: many
D gene: -
J gene: TRBJ2-7
V gene: TRBV6-5
CDR3 protein: CASSSMGGQQYF
CDR3 DNA: TGTGCCAGCAGTTCAATGGGGGGACAGCAGTACTTC

clone size: many
D gene: TRBD1
J gene: TRBJ2-5
V gene: TRBV4-1
CDR3 protein: CASSQGRTGDRETQYF
CDR3 DNA: TGCGCCAGCAGCCAAGGCCGGACAGGGGACAGAGAGACCCAGTACTTC

clone size: many
D gene: -
J gene: TRBJ2-3
V gene: TRBV10-3
CDR3 protein: CAIKRGLSTDTQYF
CDR3 DNA: TGTGCCATCAAGCGAGGACTTAGCACAGATACGCAGTATTTT

clone size: many
D gene: TRBD2
J gene: TRBJ2-3
V gene: TRBV29-1
CDR3 protein: CSVEGFSGRSDTQYF
CDR3 DNA: TGCAGCGTTGAAGGGTTTAGCGGGAGGTCAGATACGCAGTATTTT

clone size: -
D gene: -
J gene: TRBJ2-7
V gene: TRBV11-3
CDR3 protein: CASSDSEGVYEQYF
CDR3 DNA: TGTGCAAGCAGTGATTCGGAGGGAGTATACGAGCAGTACTTC

clone size: -
D gene: -
J gene: TRBJ1-2
V gene: TRBV12-3/TRBV12-4
CDR3 protein: CASSLAMANYGYTF
CDR3 DNA: TGTGCCAGCAGTTTAGCCATGGCGAACTATGGCTACACCTTC

clone size: many
D gene: -
J gene: TRBJ1-1
V gene: TRBV6-1
CDR3 protein: CASRDSMNTEAFF
CDR3 DNA: TGTGCCAGCAGAGACAGCATGAACACTGAAGCTTTCTTT

clone size: many
D gene: TRBD1
J gene: TRBJ1-6
V gene: TRBV6-1
CDR3 protein: CASRISDRERSPLHF
CDR3 DNA: TGTGCCAGCAGAATATCGGACAGGGAAAGGTCACCCCTCCACTTT

clone size: once
D gene: -
J gene: TRBJ2-3
V gene: TRBV7-9
CDR3 protein: CAGSFLELDTQYF
CDR3 DNA: TGTGCCGGCAGCTTCTTGGAGTTGGATACGCAGTATTTT

clone size: -
D gene: TRBD2
J gene: TRBJ2-1
V gene: TRBV29-1
CDR3 protein: CSVRAGGGNEQFF
CDR3 DNA: TGCAGCGTTAGAGCGGGAGGGGGGAATGAGCAGTTCTTC

clone size: -
D gene: TRBD2
J gene: TRBJ2-5
V gene: TRBV7-2
CDR3 protein: CASSLDRAGVLQYTQYF
CDR3 DNA: TGTGCCAGCAGCTTAGACCGAGCGGGAGTCCTCCAATATACCCAGTACTTC

clone size: -
D gene: -
J gene: TRBJ2-7
V gene: TRBV20-1
CDR3 protein: CSAREPDSYEQYF
CDR3 DNA: TGCAGTGCTAGAGAACCAGACAGTTACGAGCAGTACTTC

clone size: -
D gene: -
J gene: TRBJ2-2
V gene: TRBV5-1
CDR3 protein: CASSFTVNTGELFF
CDR3 DNA: TGCGCCAGCAGCTTCACAGTTAACACCGGGGAGCTGTTTTTT

clone size: -
D gene: TRBD2
J gene: TRBJ2-7
V gene: TRBV6-2/TRBV6-3
CDR3 protein: CASITRTSGIYEQYF
CDR3 DNA: TGTGCCAGCATCACCAGGACTAGCGGTATCTACGAGCAGTACTTC

clone size: -
D gene: -
J gene: TRBJ1-2
V gene: TRBV6-1
CDR3 protein: CASSALGGDYGYTF
CDR3 DNA: TGTGCCAGCAGTGCCCTCGGGGGAGACTATGGCTACACCTTC

clone size: -
D gene: -
J gene: TRBJ2-6
V gene: TRBV6-6
CDR3 protein: CASSYSIASGANVPTF
CDR3 DNA: TGTGCCAGCAGTTACTCGATCGCCTCTGGGGCCAACGTCCCGACTTTC

clone size: -
D gene: -
J gene: TRBJ2-7
V gene: TRBV20-1
CDR3 protein: CSARVVVAYEQYF
CDR3 DNA: TGCAGTGCTAGAGTGGTGGTAGCCTACGAGCAGTACTTC

clone size: many
D gene: TRBD2
J gene: TRBJ2-3
V gene: TRBV13
CDR3 protein: CASSSQTGLAADTQYF
CDR3 DNA: TGTGCCAGCAGCTCGCAAACGGGACTAGCGGCAGATACGCAGTATTTT

clone size: -
D gene: TRBD2
J gene: TRBJ2-3
V gene: TRBV6-4
CDR3 protein: CASSPTSGSGRDTQYF
CDR3 DNA: TGTGCCAGCAGCCCGACTAGCGGGAGTGGTAGAGATACGCAGTATTTT

clone size: many
D gene: -
J gene: TRBJ1-2
V gene: TRBV5-1
CDR3 protein: CASSLAPGVTNYGYTF
CDR3 DNA: TGCGCCAGCAGCTTGGCCCCAGGGGTGACTAACTATGGCTACACCTTC

clone size: many
D gene: TRBD2
J gene: TRBJ2-1
V gene: TRBV19
CDR3 protein: CASTSGWNEQFF
CDR3 DNA: TGTGCCAGCACTAGCGGATGGAATGAGCAGTTCTTC

clone size: -
D gene: TRBD2
J gene: TRBJ2-3
V gene: TRBV20-1
CDR3 protein: CSALGLASDTQYF
CDR3 DNA: TGCAGTGCACTGGGACTAGCATCAGATACGCAGTATTTT

clone size: many
D gene: -
J gene: TRBJ2-5
V gene: TRBV24-1
CDR3 protein: CATSGLSGGGETQYF
CDR3 DNA: TGTGCCACCAGTGGACTTAGCGGCGGAGGGGAGACCCAGTACTTC

clone size: many
D gene: -
J gene: TRBJ2-7
V gene: TRBV15
CDR3 protein: CATSRDSLGLEQYF
CDR3 DNA: TGTGCCACCAGCAGAGATAGTTTGGGGCTCGAGCAGTACTTC